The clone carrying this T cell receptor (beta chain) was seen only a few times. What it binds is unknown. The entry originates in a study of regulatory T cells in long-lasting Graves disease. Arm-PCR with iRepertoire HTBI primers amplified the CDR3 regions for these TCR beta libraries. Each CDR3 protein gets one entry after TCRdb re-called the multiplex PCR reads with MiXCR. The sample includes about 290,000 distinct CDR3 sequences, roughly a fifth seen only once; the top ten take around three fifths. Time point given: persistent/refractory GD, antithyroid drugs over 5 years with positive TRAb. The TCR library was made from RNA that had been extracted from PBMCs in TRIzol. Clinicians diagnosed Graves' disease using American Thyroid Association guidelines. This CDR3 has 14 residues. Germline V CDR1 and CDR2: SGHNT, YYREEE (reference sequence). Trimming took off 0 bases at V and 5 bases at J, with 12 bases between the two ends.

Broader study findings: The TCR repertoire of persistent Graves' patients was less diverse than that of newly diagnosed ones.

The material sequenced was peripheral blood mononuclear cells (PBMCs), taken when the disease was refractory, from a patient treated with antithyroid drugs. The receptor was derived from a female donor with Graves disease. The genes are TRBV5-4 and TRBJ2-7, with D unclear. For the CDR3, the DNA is TGTGCCAGCAGCTTGGAGGGTTTAAACCACGAGCAGTACTTC. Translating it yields CASSLEGLNHEQYF. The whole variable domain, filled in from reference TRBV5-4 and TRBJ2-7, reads ETGVTQSPTHLIKTRGQQVTLRCSSQSGHNTVSWYQQALGQGPQFIFQYYREEENGRGNFPPRFSGLQFPNYSSELNVNALELDDSALYLCASSLEGLNHEQYFGPGTRLTVT.